The T cell receptor beta chain under discussion was sequenced for a study of T-cell reconstitution after alpha-beta-depleted transplantation in children. Study results and limitations: Reported findings indicate that, about two months after transplant, alpha-beta T cells came from several hundred expanded clones, which were derived from non-depleted graft cells. Diversity of TCRbeta at day 60 was high in some patients, arising from surviving recipient T cells and thymic progenitors. One year post-transplant, T-cell counts and diversity were largely derived from T cells produced anew.

Molecular barcoding with unique molecular identifiers was used for the TCRbeta library. TCRdb fed the PCR reads into MiXCR, producing one record per CDR3 protein. The sample includes 90,000 to 100,000 distinct CDR3 sequences, around 22% of them seen just once. The CDR3 runs to 13 residues. CDR1 SGHRS and CDR2 YFSETQ come from the germline V gene. Trimming pared 0 bases from V and 6 bases from J, leaving 9 bases between. Concerning this clonotype itself: Its antigen is undetermined.

The chain employs TRBV5-1 and TRBJ1-2; D unclear. The origin of this receptor is a boy aged 2-15 years with acute lymphoblastic leukemia, due to receive a stem cell transplant. The sample was PBMCs, taken before TCRalphabeta/CD19-depleted stem cell transplant. CDR3 region: CASSLEGSHGYTF. The CDR3 DNA reads TGCGCCAGCAGCTTGGAAGGCAGCCATGGCTACACCTTC. Filled out from reference TRBV5-1 and TRBJ1-2, the complete variable domain reads KAGVTQTPRYLIKTRGQQVTLSCSPISGHRSVSWYQQTPGQGLQFLFEYFSETQRNKGNFPGRFSGRQFSNSRSEMNVSTLELGDSALYLCASSLEGSHGYTFGSGTRLTVV.